The 23 T cell receptor beta chains below come from one sample, sequenced in a study of cytomegalovirus exposure and HLA in healthy donors (dated by TCRdb to about 2017). Library preparation used the immunoSEQ multiplex PCR assay. TCRdb carries this immuneACCESS record with in-frame sequences only. Its versions omit some clonotypes, under half of them owing to an unresolved V gene in the studies checked, with the rest unexplained. In this sample the table shows more than 85,000 clones, approximately 94% of which occur a single time. The top ten clones comprise about 1.1% of the sample. Sequenced sample: PBMCs. The receptors originated from a woman aged 25-40 years in good health and CMV-seropositive.

The chain combines TRBV30 with TRBJ2-3; TRBD2 is a possible D gene (5 bases). Germline CDR1 reads GTSNPN; CDR2 reads SVGIG (reference sequence). The CDR3 sequence is 18 residues long. V lost 5 bases and J 1 base, leaving 25 bases between the germline ends. The CDR3 DNA sequence: TGTGCCTGGCCCCCAGCTCCGGGCTCTGAGGGCGGCACAGATACGCAGTATTTT. Translated: CAWPPAPGSEGGTDTQYF.

V usage is TRBV29-1 and J usage is TRBJ2-7; the match to TRBD1 covers 10 bases. The V and J ends lost 7 bases and 0 bases, in that order; junction bases with no gene match: 6. Germline CDR1 is SQVTM and CDR2 is ANQGSEA. CDR3 length equals 14 residues. CDR3 nucleotide sequence: TGCAGCGCCGCGGGACAGGGGAGCTCCTACGAGCAGTACTTC. Protein product: CSAAGQGSSYEQYF.

This clone was counted only a few times. The rearrangement links TRBV28 to TRBJ1-2; D is uncertain. V lost 7 bases to trimming and J lost 8 bases, with 11 bases between them. Germline lookup yields CDR1 MDHEN and CDR2 SYDVKM. CDR3 length: 11 residues. The CDR3: CASIGVGGYTF. The DNA for the CDR3 is TGTGCCAGCATCGGGGTTGGCGGCTACACCTTC.

The chain uses TRBV11-2 and TRBJ2-7; tentative D call: TRBD2 (5 bases). Trimming removed 1 base at V and 1 base at J, with 17 bases between. This CDR3 contains 17 residues. Germline values: CDR1 SGHAT, CDR2 FQNNGV. The CDR3 DNA reads TGTGCCAGCAGCTTAGTAGGGCGGCTAGCCGATTCCTACGAGCAGTACTTC. Translation: CASSLVGRLADSYEQYF.

This chain joins TRBV27 and TRBJ2-7, with a possible D match to TRBD1 (6 bases). Germline V gene data show CDR1 as MNHEY and CDR2 as SMNVEV (reference sequence). The CDR3 runs 14 residues. Trimming cost V 5 bases and J 0 bases, with 11 bases left between them. This CDR3 is CASSPDRNSYEQYF. As DNA, the CDR3 is TGTGCCAGCAGTCCCGACAGGAACTCCTACGAGCAGTACTTC.

J is TRBJ2-7 and V is TRBV5-4; D might be TRBD1 (6 bases). The CDR3 extends over 14 amino acids. CDR1 and CDR2 from the germline V gene are SGHNT and YYREEE (reference sequence). Trimming pared 3 bases from V and 3 bases from J, leaving 13 bases between. The CDR3 is CASSYYQGGYEQYF. The CDR3 bases are TGTGCCAGCAGCTATTACCAAGGGGGCTACGAGCAGTACTTC.

The chain is built from TRBV7-9 and TRBJ2-7; TRBD2 might be the D (5 bases). This CDR3 is built from 12 residues. Germline V lookup: CDR1 SEHNR, CDR2 FQNEAQ (reference sequence). The V gene lost 5 bases and the J gene lost 1 base, with 6 bases spanning the gap. The CDR3 DNA follows: TGTGCCAGCAGCCCGGGGTCCTACGAGCAGTACTTC. Translating it yields CASSPGSYEQYF.

The rearrangement uses TRBV5-1 and TRBJ2-1; 10 bases fit TRBD1. The CDR3 loop spans 14 amino acids. Germline trimming cut 4 bases from V and 7 bases from J; bases unmatched to any gene: 5. Per germline, CDR1 SGHRS and CDR2 YFSETQ. For the CDR3, the DNA is TGCGCCAGCAGCCACGGGACAGGGGCGAATGAGCAGTTCTTC. It encodes CASSHGTGANEQFF. Looking up the rest from reference TRBV5-1 and TRBJ2-1 gives the full variable domain: KAGVTQTPRYLIKTRGQQVTLSCSPISGHRSVSWYQQTPGQGLQFLFEYFSETQRNKGNFPGRFSGRQFSNSRSEMNVSTLELGDSALYLCASSHGTGANEQFFGPGTRLTVL.

The rearrangement links TRBV6-6 to TRBJ2-3, with D unresolved. The V end was cut by 1 base, the J end by 14 bases, with 16 bases between. Per the germline V gene, CDR1 is MNHNY and CDR2 is SVGAGI (reference sequence). The CDR3 runs 13 residues. DNA for the CDR3: TGTGCCAGCAGTTACTACGACTCAGCGAGTGGGTATTTT. Translated: CASSYYDSASGYF.

This rearrangement joins TRBV9 to TRBJ2-7; D is ambiguous. Germline V gene sequence: CDR1 SGDLS, CDR2 YYNGEE. V was trimmed by 0 bases and J by 2 bases, leaving 6 bases between them. The CDR3 totals 13 residues. CDR3 protein: CASSVGDTYEQYF. In DNA, the CDR3 is TGTGCCAGCAGCGTAGGAGACACCTACGAGCAGTACTTC.

The rearrangement links TRBV5-6 to TRBJ1-2; maybe TRBD1 (5 bases). Trimming removed 0 bases from V and 4 bases from J, with 13 bases in between. The CDR3 runs to 15 residues. Germline values: CDR1 SGHDT, CDR2 YYEEEE. This CDR3 reads CASSLDFAGPYGYTF. As DNA, the CDR3 is TGTGCCAGCAGCTTGGATTTCGCAGGGCCCTATGGCTACACCTTC.

This rearrangement joins TRBV19 to TRBJ1-5, with unresolved D. CDR1 and CDR2 from the germline V gene are LNHDA and SQIVND (reference sequence). The CDR3 consists of 20 residues. V was shortened by 5 bases and J by 4 bases, with 30 bases between the two germline ends. CDR3 DNA sequence: TGTGCCAGTAGTCCACAAACGGGGAGCGCCACGCGTGAGGGAAATCAGCCCCAGCATTTT. It translates to CASSPQTGSATREGNQPQHF.

The V call is TRBV2, the J call TRBJ1-2; tentative D call: TRBD1 (5 bases). The CDR3 consists of 12 residues. V dropped 11 bases and J dropped 8 bases, with 18 bases sitting between them. Germline-derived CDR1 and CDR2 are SNHLY and FYNNEI. CDR3 nucleotide sequence: TGTGCCGGCTGGGGCAGGGATAGAGGCTACACCTTC. Protein product: CAGWGRDRGYTF. Full variable domain (missing parts from reference TRBV2 and TRBJ1-2): EPEVTQTPSHQVTQMGQEVILRCVPISNHLYFYWYRQILGQKVEFLVSFYNNEISEKSEIFDDQFSVERPDGSNFTLKIRSTKLEDSAMYFCAGWGRDRGYTFGSGTRLTVV.

The rearrangement uses TRBV7-8 and TRBJ2-7; tentative D call: TRBD2 (5 bases). V shed 5 bases and J shed 3 bases, with 11 bases lying between them. This CDR3 region has 13 residues. Germline V gives CDR1 SGHVS, CDR2 FQNEAQ. CDR3 nucleotides: TGTGCCAGCAGCCTTAGACTAAACTACGAGCAGTACTTC. This translates into CASSLRLNYEQYF.

This chain links TRBV5-1 with TRBJ2-1, with 9 positions matching TRBD2. The trim removed 0 bases at V and 7 bases at J, leaving 5 bases unmatched. This CDR3 comprises 15 residues. The germline V gene has CDR1 SGHRS and CDR2 YFSETQ. CDR3 sequence: CASSLGVSGGNEQFF. The CDR3, as DNA: TGCGCCAGCAGCTTGGGGGTTAGCGGGGGTAATGAGCAGTTCTTC.

V gene TRBV21-1 combines with J gene TRBJ2-5; the D call TRBD1 from the table was never checked on the DNA. TRBV21-1 is a documented pseudogene. The CDR3 spans 15 residues. CDR3 protein: CASSTHGTAVETQYF. In DNA, the CDR3 is TGTGCCAGCAGCACTCACGGGACAGCCGTGGAGACCCAGTACTTC.

The V and J genes are TRBV2 and TRBJ2-1; 12 nucleotides match TRBD1. Germline-derived CDR1 and CDR2 are SNHLY and FYNNEI. The CDR3 is 15 amino acids. Losses at the gene ends were 7 bases for V and 3 bases for J; bases not matched to a gene: 4. CDR3 region: CASTGQGADYNEQFF. DNA of the CDR3: TGTGCCAGCACGGGACAGGGGGCTGACTACAATGAGCAGTTCTTC.

This sequence joins TRBV27 and TRBJ2-7, with TRBD1 matching over 7 bases. Germline values: CDR1 MNHEY, CDR2 SMNVEV (reference sequence). The trim removed 5 bases at V and 6 bases at J, leaving 16 bases unmatched. The CDR3 consists of 16 residues. CDR3 residues: CASSPLRQGGVTEQYF. Written as DNA, the CDR3 is TGTGCCAGCAGTCCCCTACGACAGGGTGGGGTTACCGAGCAGTACTTC.

The chain links TRBV7-9 to TRBJ2-1, with 8 bases lining up with TRBD2. V was pared by 0 bases and J by 8 bases, with 15 bases of the junction left unmatched. CDR3 length: 18 residues. The germline V gene encodes CDR1 SEHNR and CDR2 FQNEAQ (reference sequence). The DNA for the CDR3 is TGTGCCAGCAGCTTAGCGCGCTTGGCGGGAGGTCCTCGGGATGAGCAGTTCTTC. Amino acid sequence: CASSLARLAGGPRDEQFF.

V is TRBV28 and J is TRBJ2-7; D is ambiguous. The CDR3 length is 13 residues. CDR1 and CDR2 (germline): MDHEN, SYDVKM. V was shortened by 6 bases and J by 0 bases, with 9 bases between the two germline ends. The CDR3 sequence is CASSILSSYEQYF. CDR3 bases: TGTGCCAGCAGCATCTTGAGCTCCTACGAGCAGTACTTC. The variable domain in full, completed from reference TRBV28 and TRBJ2-7, reads DVKVTQSSRYLVKRTGEKVFLECVQDMDHENMFWYRQDPGLGLRLIYFSYDVKMKEKGDIPEGYSVSREKKERFSLILESASTNQTSMYLCASSILSSYEQYFGPGTRLTVT.

V gene TRBV4-1 combines with J gene TRBJ2-1; possible D gene TRBD1, 6 bases. Germline V CDR1 and CDR2: MGHRA, YSYEKL. The length of the CDR3 is 16 residues. The V and J ends lost 1 base and 7 bases respectively, with 17 bases between them. The CDR3 bases are TGCGCCAGCAGCCAAGGGGAAACGGGACATCGAAATGAGCAGTTCTTC. The encoded protein is CASSQGETGHRNEQFF.

The J gene is TRBJ2-7, the V gene TRBV28; 9 bases match TRBD1. J gave up 2 bases and V 5 bases, and 4 bases lay outside the gene matches. This CDR3 is built from 14 residues. Germline V gene data show CDR1 as MDHEN and CDR2 as SYDVKM. The CDR3 spells CASSTDRGPYEQYF. In DNA form, the CDR3 reads TGTGCCAGCAGTACGGACAGGGGCCCCTACGAGCAGTACTTC. The full variable domain, rest sourced from reference TRBV28 and TRBJ2-7, is DVKVTQSSRYLVKRTGEKVFLECVQDMDHENMFWYRQDPGLGLRLIYFSYDVKMKEKGDIPEGYSVSREKKERFSLILESASTNQTSMYLCASSTDRGPYEQYFGPGTRLTVT.

The rearrangement uses TRBV6-5 and TRBJ1-5, with 8 bases that match TRBD1. The CDR3 consists of 15 residues. The V and J ends lost 0 bases and 7 bases, in that order; junction bases with no gene match: 5. The germline CDR1 and CDR2 sequences are MNHEY and SVGAGI. CDR3 loop: CASSYSGQGGQPQHF. CDR3 sequence (DNA): TGTGCCAGCAGTTACTCCGGACAGGGAGGACAGCCCCAGCATTTT.